A selection of T cell receptor beta chains follows, all from one sample in a study of CDR3 diversity in severe acne. TCRdb called the PCR reads again in MiXCR, with one record for every CDR3 protein. This table holds 85,000 to 120,000 distinct CDR3 sequences, around 53% found once. The sequenced material came from blood. These receptors were collected from a male donor with acne. Each CDR3 is given with its conserved first and last residue. Fields, in order: D gene, J gene, V gene, clone size, CDR3 DNA, CDR3 protein. The D gene is left open where the match is weak. Where a row states a size, it is once, few, many or the class of an expanded clone; other rows omit it.

d_call: TRBD1; j_call: TRBJ2-6; v_call: TRBV25-1; clone_size: .; cdr3_nt: TGTGCCAGCAGGCTACAGGGGACCGGGGCCAACGTCCTGACTTTC; cdr3_aa: CASRLQGTGANVLTF
d_call: .; j_call: TRBJ2-6; v_call: TRBV6-1; clone_size: .; cdr3_nt: TGTGCCAGCAGTGTGGGGTACTCTGGGGCCAACGTCCTGACTTTC; cdr3_aa: CASSVGYSGANVLTF
d_call: .; j_call: TRBJ2-7; v_call: TRBV28; clone_size: many; cdr3_nt: TGTGCCAGCACCTCCTTCGGCCCCTACGAGCAGTACTTC; cdr3_aa: CASTSFGPYEQYF
d_call: .; j_call: TRBJ1-6; v_call: TRBV20-1; clone_size: .; cdr3_nt: TGCAGTGCTAGAGATAGGAATTCACCCCTCCACTTT; cdr3_aa: CSARDRNSPLHF
d_call: .; j_call: TRBJ1-2; v_call: TRBV19; clone_size: many; cdr3_nt: TGTGCCAGTAGTATTGGGGTCGGCTACACCTTC; cdr3_aa: CASSIGVGYTF
d_call: TRBD1; j_call: TRBJ1-1; v_call: TRBV29-1; clone_size: .; cdr3_nt: TGCAGCGGTCGGGACAGGGAGTTATGTTTCTTT; cdr3_aa: CSGRDRELCFF
d_call: .; j_call: TRBJ1-6; v_call: TRBV25-1; clone_size: few; cdr3_nt: TGTGCCAGCAGTGTAGATTCGGACTTTTATAATTCACCCCTCCACTTT; cdr3_aa: CASSVDSDFYNSPLHF
d_call: TRBD1; j_call: TRBJ1-4; v_call: TRBV6-5; clone_size: .; cdr3_nt: TGTGCCAGCAGACACGGGACAGGGTATGAAAAACTGTTTTTT; cdr3_aa: CASRHGTGYEKLFF
d_call: .; j_call: TRBJ1-5; v_call: TRBV7-2; clone_size: .; cdr3_nt: TGTGCCAGCAGCACGGGACTAGCTACGGAGACCCAGCATTTT; cdr3_aa: CASSTGLATETQHF
d_call: .; j_call: TRBJ2-1; v_call: TRBV20-1; clone_size: .; cdr3_nt: TGCAGTGCCCAATGGCGGGACACCATTGAGCAGTTCTTC; cdr3_aa: CSAQWRDTIEQFF
d_call: .; j_call: TRBJ2-3; v_call: TRBV7-3; clone_size: many; cdr3_nt: TGTGCCAGCAGCAGCTCGGGACTAGGGGGCCCAGATACGCAGTATTTT; cdr3_aa: CASSSSGLGGPDTQYF
d_call: TRBD1; j_call: TRBJ1-1; v_call: TRBV19; clone_size: .; cdr3_nt: TGTGCCAGCCAGAAACAAACAGGGGGCAAGTCTAACACTGAAGCTTTCTTT; cdr3_aa: CASQKQTGGKSNTEAFF
d_call: .; j_call: TRBJ1-2; v_call: TRBV24-1; clone_size: .; cdr3_nt: TGTGCCAGCAGCCAAGGGGGTCCCGATGGCTACACCTTC; cdr3_aa: CASSQGGPDGYTF
d_call: TRBD1; j_call: TRBJ1-1; v_call: TRBV10-1; clone_size: few; cdr3_nt: TGCGCCAGCAGTGGGGACAGATGGAACACTGAAGCTTTCTTT; cdr3_aa: CASSGDRWNTEAFF
d_call: TRBD1; j_call: TRBJ1-2; v_call: TRBV7-9; clone_size: many; cdr3_nt: TGTGCCAGCAGCTTAGGACAGGGTAGCGGCTACACCTTC; cdr3_aa: CASSLGQGSGYTF
d_call: TRBD1; j_call: TRBJ2-5; v_call: TRBV18; clone_size: many; cdr3_nt: TGTGCCAGCTCACCGGGACAGGGTTTGGAGACCCAGTACTTC; cdr3_aa: CASSPGQGLETQYF
d_call: .; j_call: TRBJ2-2; v_call: TRBV11-2; clone_size: few; cdr3_nt: TGTGCCAGCAGGGCCGAGTACACCGGGGAGCTGTTTTTT; cdr3_aa: CASRAEYTGELFF
d_call: TRBD1; j_call: TRBJ1-6; v_call: TRBV7-9; clone_size: .; cdr3_nt: TGTGCCAGCAGCCGGACAGGGTATAGTCTAGGGTCACCCCTCCACTTT; cdr3_aa: CASSRTGYSLGSPLHF
d_call: TRBD1; j_call: TRBJ1-1; v_call: TRBV12-3/TRBV12-4; clone_size: once; cdr3_nt: TGTGCCAGCAGTCCCGGGACAGGATGGGTGGCTTTCTTT; cdr3_aa: CASSPGTGWVAFF
d_call: .; j_call: TRBJ2-6; v_call: TRBV24-1; clone_size: many; cdr3_nt: TGTGCCACCAGTGATCCCAACCCGGCTGGGGCCAACGTCCTGACTTTC; cdr3_aa: CATSDPNPAGANVLTF
d_call: .; j_call: TRBJ1-1; v_call: TRBV4-3; clone_size: medium-sized; cdr3_nt: TGCGCCAGCAGCCAGGAGGACAGCGGCAATGGAGCTTTCTTT; cdr3_aa: CASSQEDSGNGAFF
d_call: .; j_call: TRBJ1-1; v_call: TRBV19; clone_size: many; cdr3_nt: TGTGCCAGTAGCATTGGGTTTGGCACTGAAGCTTTCTTT; cdr3_aa: CASSIGFGTEAFF
d_call: TRBD2; j_call: TRBJ2-3; v_call: TRBV14; clone_size: .; cdr3_nt: TGTGCCAGCTCAGGACTAGCCCAGAGGGGGGATACGCAGTATTTT; cdr3_aa: CASSGLAQRGDTQYF
d_call: TRBD1; j_call: TRBJ2-1; v_call: TRBV5-1; clone_size: few; cdr3_nt: TGCGCCAGCAGCTTCACACTGCCGGGACAGGGGCCCTACAATGAGCAGTTCTTC; cdr3_aa: CASSFTLPGQGPYNEQFF
d_call: .; j_call: TRBJ2-7; v_call: TRBV15; clone_size: few; cdr3_nt: TGTGCCACCAGCATCGAAAGGGTACACGAGCAGTACTTC; cdr3_aa: CATSIERVHEQYF
d_call: TRBD2; j_call: TRBJ2-7; v_call: TRBV7-8; clone_size: few; cdr3_nt: TGTGCCAGCAGTCACCAAACCGGGACTAGCGGGAAGACAAACTACGAGCAGTACTTC; cdr3_aa: CASSHQTGTSGKTNYEQYF
d_call: .; j_call: TRBJ2-2; v_call: TRBV15; clone_size: once; cdr3_nt: TGTGCCACCAGCAGTTCTCCCGGGAGCCTGAACACCGGGGAGCTGTTTTTT; cdr3_aa: CATSSSPGSLNTGELFF
d_call: TRBD2; j_call: TRBJ2-7; v_call: TRBV20-1; clone_size: .; cdr3_nt: TGCAGTGCTAAAGGACTAGCAGGGTCCTACGAGCAGTACTTC; cdr3_aa: CSAKGLAGSYEQYF
d_call: .; j_call: TRBJ2-7; v_call: TRBV29-1; clone_size: many; cdr3_nt: TGCAGCATCCGGACGGGGAGCTCCTACGAGCAGTACTTC; cdr3_aa: CSIRTGSSYEQYF
d_call: .; j_call: TRBJ1-1; v_call: TRBV10-3; clone_size: .; cdr3_nt: TGTGCCATCCTAACAGTGAACACTGAAGCTTTCTTT; cdr3_aa: CAILTVNTEAFF
d_call: .; j_call: TRBJ2-6; v_call: TRBV7-3; clone_size: .; cdr3_nt: TGTGCCAGCAGCTTGGCGGGGAACTCTGGGGCCAACGTCCTGACTTTC; cdr3_aa: CASSLAGNSGANVLTF
d_call: .; j_call: TRBJ1-2; v_call: TRBV10-2; clone_size: .; cdr3_nt: TGCGCCAGCAGTGAATTTGACAGGTGGAATGGCTACACCTTC; cdr3_aa: CASSEFDRWNGYTF
d_call: .; j_call: TRBJ2-7; v_call: TRBV20-1; clone_size: once; cdr3_nt: TGCAGTGCTATGTGGGGTAGCTCCTACGAGCAGTACTTC; cdr3_aa: CSAMWGSSYEQYF